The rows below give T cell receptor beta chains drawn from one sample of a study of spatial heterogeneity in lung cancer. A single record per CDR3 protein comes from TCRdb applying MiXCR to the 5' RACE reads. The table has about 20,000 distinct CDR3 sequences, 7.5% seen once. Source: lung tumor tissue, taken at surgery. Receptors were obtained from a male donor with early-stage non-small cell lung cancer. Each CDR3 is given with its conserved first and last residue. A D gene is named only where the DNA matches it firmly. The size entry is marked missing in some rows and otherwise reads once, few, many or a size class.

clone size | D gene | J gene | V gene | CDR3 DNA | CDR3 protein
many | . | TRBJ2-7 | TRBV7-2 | TGTGCCAGCAACACGGGCGGGGGCGGCTCCTACGAGCAGTACTTC | CASNTGGGGSYEQYF
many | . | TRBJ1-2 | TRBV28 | TGTGCCAGCAGTTTCGGGGGGATTCTGTATGGCTACACCTTC | CASSFGGILYGYTF
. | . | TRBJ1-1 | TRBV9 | TGTGCCAGCAGCGTACAGGGTTGGACTGAAGCTTTCTTT | CASSVQGWTEAFF
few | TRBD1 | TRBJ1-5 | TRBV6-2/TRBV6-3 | TGTGCCAGCAGTTATCAGGGGGCCAGCCGCAATCAGCCCCAGCATTTT | CASSYQGASRNQPQHF
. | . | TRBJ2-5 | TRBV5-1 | TGCGCCAGCAGCAGCCAGGGGGGAATCCAAGAGACCCAGTACTTC | CASSSQGGIQETQYF
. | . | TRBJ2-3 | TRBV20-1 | TGCAGTGCTCCTAGAGGGGACTCGCGCACAGATACGCAGTATTTT | CSAPRGDSRTDTQYF
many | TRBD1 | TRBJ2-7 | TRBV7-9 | TGTGCCAGCAGCCGCCTCCGGACAGGGAAATACGAGCAGTACTTC | CASSRLRTGKYEQYF
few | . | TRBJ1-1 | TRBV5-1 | TGCGCCAGCAGCTTGGAGGGGCTAGGGAAGAACACTGAAGCTTTCTTT | CASSLEGLGKNTEAFF
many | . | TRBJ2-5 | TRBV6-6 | TGTGCCAGCAGTTATATTCAGGTCCAAGAGACCCAGTACTTC | CASSYIQVQETQYF
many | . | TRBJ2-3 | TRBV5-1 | TGCGCCAGCAGCTTGACGGGCAGAGCGACCACAGATACGCAGTATTTT | CASSLTGRATTDTQYF
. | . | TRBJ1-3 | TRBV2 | TGTGCCAGCAGTGAAGAGGTAGTTCGATACGGCTCTGGAAACACCATATATTTT | CASSEEVVRYGSGNTIYF
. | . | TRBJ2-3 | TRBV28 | TGTGCCAGCAGTCCCCGACCAGCCACAGATACGCAGTATTTT | CASSPRPATDTQYF
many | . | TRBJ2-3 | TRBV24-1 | TGTGCCACCAGGGTTCGGCGTACGGAGCCCCCCGCAGATACGCAGTATTTT | CATRVRRTEPPADTQYF
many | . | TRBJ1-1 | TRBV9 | TGTGCCAGCAGCCACGTCCGGGGTGAGCGGACTGAAGCTTTCTTT | CASSHVRGERTEAFF
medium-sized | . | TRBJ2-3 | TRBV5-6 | TGTGCCAGCAGGGGGCGCACAGATACGCAGTATTTT | CASRGRTDTQYF
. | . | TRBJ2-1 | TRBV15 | TGTGCCACCAGCAGCCAACATGGGAATGAGCAGTTCTTC | CATSSQHGNEQFF
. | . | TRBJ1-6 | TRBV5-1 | TGCGCCAGCAGCTTGGAGGGGTTCTGGGGCTCACCCCTCCACTTT | CASSLEGFWGSPLHF
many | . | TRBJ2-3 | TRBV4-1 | TGCGCCAGCAGCCAAGAACCGTCTGGTACGCAGTATTTT | CASSQEPSGTQYF
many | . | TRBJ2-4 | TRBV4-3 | TGCGCCAGCAGCCACCAAAGTCCGGGGTTGGCCAAAAACATTCAGTACTTC | CASSHQSPGLAKNIQYF
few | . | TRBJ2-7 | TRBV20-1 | TGCAGTGCTCCCCACCCCTACCAGGCCTACGAGCAGTACTTC | CSAPHPYQAYEQYF
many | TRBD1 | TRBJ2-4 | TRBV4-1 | TGCGCCAGCACCCAGACAGGGGCCAAAAACATGCAGTACTTC | CASTQTGAKNMQYF
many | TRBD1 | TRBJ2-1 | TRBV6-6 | TGTGCCAGCAGTTCCGGACAGGGAACCTACAATGAGCAGTTCTTC | CASSSGQGTYNEQFF
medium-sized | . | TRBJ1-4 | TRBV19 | TGTGCCAGTAGTCCAACGCCGTGGGAAAAACTGTTTTTT | CASSPTPWEKLFF
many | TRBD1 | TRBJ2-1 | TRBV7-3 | TGTGCCAGCAGCACGACGGGACAGTCCTACAATGAGCAGTTCTTC | CASSTTGQSYNEQFF
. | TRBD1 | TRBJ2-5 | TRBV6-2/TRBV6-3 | TGTGCCAGCAGTTACGGGCCAGGGGGCAGGGAGACCCAGTACTTC | CASSYGPGGRETQYF
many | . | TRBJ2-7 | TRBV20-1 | TGCAGTGCTAGGGGGGCGGGCTACGAGCAGTACTTC | CSARGAGYEQYF
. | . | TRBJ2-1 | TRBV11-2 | TGTGCCAGCAGCCCCAGCCGGGGAGTACCCTACAATGAGCAGTTCTTC | CASSPSRGVPYNEQFF
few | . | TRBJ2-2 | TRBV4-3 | TGCGCCAGCAGCCAAGAAACTAAGTCGGGGGAGCTGTTTTTT | CASSQETKSGELFF
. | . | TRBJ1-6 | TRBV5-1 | TGCGCCAGCAGCTCGGACTTTGCGGGTAGTAATTCACCCCTCCACTTT | CASSSDFAGSNSPLHF
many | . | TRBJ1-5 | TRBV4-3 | TGCGCCAGCAGCCAAGATCCGGGTCAGCCCCAGCATTTT | CASSQDPGQPQHF
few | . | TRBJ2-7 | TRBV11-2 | TGTGCCAGCAGCTTAAGTAGTGGATTCTCCTACGAGCAGTACTTC | CASSLSSGFSYEQYF
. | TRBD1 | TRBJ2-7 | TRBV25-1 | TGTGCCAGCAGTGAATATCAGACAGGGGCTTACGAGCAGTACTTC | CASSEYQTGAYEQYF
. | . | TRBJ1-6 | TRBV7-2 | TGTGCCAGCAGCTTAGCCGGTTATAATTCACCCCTCCACTTT | CASSLAGYNSPLHF
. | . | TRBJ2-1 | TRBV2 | TGTGCCAGCACCCTGACCCTAAATGAGCAGTTCTTC | CASTLTLNEQFF
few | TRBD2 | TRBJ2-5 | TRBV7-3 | TGTGCCAGCAGCCCCGGACTAGCGAGGGGGCAAGAGACCCAGTACTTC | CASSPGLARGQETQYF
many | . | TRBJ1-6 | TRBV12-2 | TGTGCAAGTCCCCGAAGGACAGATAATTCACCCCTCCACTTT | CASPRRTDNSPLHF
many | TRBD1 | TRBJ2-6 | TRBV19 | TGTGCCAGTAGTGCAGGGGGCAGCTCTGGGGCCAACGTCCTGACTTTC | CASSAGGSSGANVLTF
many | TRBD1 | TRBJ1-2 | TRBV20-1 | TGCAGTGCTAGGACAGGGTACGGCTACACCTTC | CSARTGYGYTF
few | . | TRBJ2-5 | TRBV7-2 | TGTGCCAGCAGCTTATGGGGAGGGGGCCAAGAGACCCAGTACTTC | CASSLWGGGQETQYF
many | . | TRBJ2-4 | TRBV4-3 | TGCGCCAGCAGCCAAGACCGGGGCCTGGACATTCAGTACTTC | CASSQDRGLDIQYF
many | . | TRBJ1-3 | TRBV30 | TGTGCCTATGACAGGAGCTCTGGAAACACCATATATTTT | CAYDRSSGNTIYF
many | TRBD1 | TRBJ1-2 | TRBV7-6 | TGTGCCAGCAGCCCTAACGCCGGGACAGGGGGTTATGGCTACACCTTC | CASSPNAGTGGYGYTF
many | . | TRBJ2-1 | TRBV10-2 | TGCGCCAGCAGGGACAATGAGCAGTTCTTC | CASRDNEQFF
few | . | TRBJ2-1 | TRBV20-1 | TGCAGTGTTCAGGGAGAGAATGAGCAGTTCTTC | CSVQGENEQFF
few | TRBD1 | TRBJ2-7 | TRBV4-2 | TGTGCCAGCAGCCAAGGACAAGGGACAGGGGGCTACGAGCAGTACTTC | CASSQGQGTGGYEQYF
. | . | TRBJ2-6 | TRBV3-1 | TGTGCCAGCAGGCTGGGGCCTGGGGCCAACGTCCTGACTTTC | CASRLGPGANVLTF
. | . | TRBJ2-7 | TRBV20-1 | TGCAGTGCTCCAACGGACACGGGGTCCCACGGGAACGAGCAGTACTTC | CSAPTDTGSHGNEQYF
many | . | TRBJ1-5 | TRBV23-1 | TGCGCCAGCAGTACAATGGGGTTGTCCCCCCTGGGGGAGCCCCAGCATTTT | CASSTMGLSPLGEPQHF
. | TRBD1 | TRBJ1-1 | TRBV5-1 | TGCGCCAGCAGGTCCGGGACAGAGGAAGCTTTCTTT | CASRSGTEEAFF
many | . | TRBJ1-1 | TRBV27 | TGTGCCAGCTGGACAGTTATGAACACTGAAGCTTTCTTT | CASWTVMNTEAFF
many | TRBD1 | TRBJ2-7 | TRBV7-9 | TGTGCCAGCAGTCCCCGGGACAGCTCGAAGTGGGAGCAGTACTTC | CASSPRDSSKWEQYF
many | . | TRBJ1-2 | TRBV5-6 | TGTGCCAGCAGCTTGGGTCCAACTGATGGCTACACCTTC | CASSLGPTDGYTF
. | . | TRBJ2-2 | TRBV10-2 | TGCGCCAGCAGGGAACAGGGGAACACCGGGGAGCTGTTTTTT | CASREQGNTGELFF
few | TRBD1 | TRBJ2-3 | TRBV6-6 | TGTGCCAGCAGAGGGCGGACAGGTCCCACAGATACGCAGTATTTT | CASRGRTGPTDTQYF
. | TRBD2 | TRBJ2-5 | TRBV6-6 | TGTGCCAGCAGCGCCGGGACTACAAGAGAGGCCCAGTACTTC | CASSAGTTREAQYF
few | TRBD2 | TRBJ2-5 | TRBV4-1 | TGCGCCAGCAGCCGAGGGGGGGTAGCGGGGGACCAAGAGACCCAGTACTTC | CASSRGGVAGDQETQYF
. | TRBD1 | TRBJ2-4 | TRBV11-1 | TGTGCCAGCAGCCCGGGACAGTTAGCCAAAAACATTCAGTACTTC | CASSPGQLAKNIQYF
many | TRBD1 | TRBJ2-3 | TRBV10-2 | TGCGCCAGCACCCCTGACAGGGCAAGCTCAGATACGCAGTATTTT | CASTPDRASSDTQYF